This is a list of T cell receptor beta chains from one sample in a study of T cell responses to AZD1222 COVID-19 vaccine. The method was immunoSEQ multiplex PCR; TCRdb's version includes in-frame clones alone and lacks a portion of them. The sample yields fewer than 150,000 clones, around 91% seen once. The input for sequencing was peripheral blood, taken on day 0 of AZD1222 vaccination. The receptors originated from an adult in good health. The CDR3 runs from the conserved cysteine through the conserved F or W. Fields, in order: D gene, V gene, J gene, clone size, CDR3 DNA, CDR3 protein. A D gene is named only where the DNA matches it firmly. Clone size is shown for a subset of rows, as once, few, many or a class of expanded clone.

>NA|TRBV27|TRBJ1-5|NA
TGTGCCAGTTCCTTCACCCGCAGTCTAAATCAGCCCCAGCATTTT
CASSFTRSLNQPQHF
>NA|TRBV7-2|TRBJ1-1|NA
TGTGCCAGCAGGATTGCCGGAAGAGGTTCGGAAGCTTTCTTT
CASRIAGRGSEAFF
>TRBD1|TRBV12-5|TRBJ1-1|NA
TGTGCTAGTCGGACGGACAGGGGGAAAGTCACTGAAGCTTTCTTT
CASRTDRGKVTEAFF
>NA|TRBV2|TRBJ1-5|NA
TGTGCCAGCAGTGAAGTGGGGGCGAGGCAGCCCCAGCATTTT
CASSEVGARQPQHF
>NA|TRBV7-9|TRBJ1-2|NA
TGTGCCAGCAGCTTAGATGGTGGCGGCTACACCTTC
CASSLDGGGYTF
>NA|TRBV6-4|TRBJ2-1|NA
TGTGCCAGCAGTGATGAGGCCCACTCCTACAATGAGCAGTTCTTC
CASSDEAHSYNEQFF
>TRBD1|TRBV3-1/TRBV3-2|TRBJ1-2|NA
TGTGCCAGCAGCCAAGGGACAGGGCTCTATGGCTACACCTTC
CASSQGTGLYGYTF
>NA|TRBV7-8|TRBJ1-5|NA
TGTGCCAGCAGCTTATCCGGGACACCGTTCACTTATAGCAATCAGCCCCAGCATTTT
CASSLSGTPFTYSNQPQHF
>TRBD2|TRBV7-9|TRBJ2-7|NA
TGTGCCAGCAGCAGATACCGGGGGGGCAGCTACGAGCAGTACTTC
CASSRYRGGSYEQYF
>NA|TRBV20-1|TRBJ1-2|many
TGCAGTGCTAGTAAGGGTAAAGCTGATGGCTACACCTTC
CSASKGKADGYTF
>NA|TRBV4-1|TRBJ2-1|NA
TGCGCCAGCAGCCAAGGATCTGGCTGGACCTACAATGAGCAGTTCTTC
CASSQGSGWTYNEQFF
>TRBD2|TRBV11-1|TRBJ2-1|NA
TGTGCCAGCAGGAGCGGGAGCTACAATGAGCAGTTCTTC
CASRSGSYNEQFF
>TRBD1|TRBV2|TRBJ1-2|NA
TGTGCCAGCAGTGTGGACAGGCTTGGGGGCTACACCTTC
CASSVDRLGGYTF
>TRBD2|TRBV13|TRBJ2-1|NA
TGTGCCAGCAGCTTAGGAATCCCGCTAGCGGGAAATGTTGGGAATGAGCAGTTCTTC
CASSLGIPLAGNVGNEQFF
>NA|TRBV6-2/TRBV6-3|TRBJ1-3|NA
TGTGCCAGCAGTTACCTGTACAGGGCCTCTGGAAACACCATATATTTT
CASSYLYRASGNTIYF
>NA|TRBV3-1/TRBV3-2|TRBJ2-7|NA
TGTGCCAGCAGCCATAGTCAAGGGGATGAGCAGTACTTC
CASSHSQGDEQYF
>TRBD2|TRBV2|TRBJ2-7|NA
TGTGCCAGCAGTGAAACAACGGGACTAGCAGGCGAGCAGTACTTC
CASSETTGLAGEQYF
>NA|TRBV6-5|TRBJ2-7|NA
TGTGCCAGCAGTTACGAAGGGACACTCTCCTACGAGCAGTACTTC
CASSYEGTLSYEQYF
>TRBD1|TRBV19|TRBJ1-5|NA
TGTGCCAGTAGTATGGTACAGGGGTTTCAGCCCCAGCATTTT
CASSMVQGFQPQHF
>NA|TRBV15|TRBJ1-3|once
TGTGCCACCAGCTACTCTGGAAACACCATATATTTT
CATSYSGNTIYF
>NA|TRBV7-3|TRBJ1-1|NA
TGTGCCAGCAGTCTAACGCCGGGGGGCACTGAAGCTTTCTTT
CASSLTPGGTEAFF
>NA|TRBV6-5|TRBJ1-3|NA
TGTGCCAGCAAGGGACAAGAAGGTGGAAACACCATATATTTT
CASKGQEGGNTIYF
>TRBD1|TRBV5-8|TRBJ1-1|NA
TGTGCCAGCAGCTTGTTTCTCGGGACAGGAGTTGAAGCTTTCTTT
CASSLFLGTGVEAFF
>TRBD2|TRBV7-9|TRBJ2-1|NA
TGTGCCAGCAGCTTGGATCGGGGAGGGAGGGCCGGTCGGAATGAGCAGTTCTTC
CASSLDRGGRAGRNEQFF
>NA|TRBV19|TRBJ1-2|NA
TGTGCCAGTAGTAGGAGAGACCTGGAGGGGAAACACGACACCTTC
CASSRRDLEGKHDTF
>TRBD1|TRBV13|TRBJ2-7|NA
TGTGCCAGCAGCAGCATGGGACAGGGATACTACGAGCAGTACTTC
CASSSMGQGYYEQYF